This is a list of T cell receptor beta chains from one sample in a study of radiotherapy plus CTLA-4 blockade in lung cancer. Generated by immunoSEQ multiplex PCR, the TCRdb table keeps only in-frame clones and is missing some. The sample comprises tens of thousands of clones, around 84% of which are singletons, and 15% to 20% rests with the top ten. Here the sequenced sample was peripheral blood, taken from a patient treated with radiotherapy plus ipilimumab. Receptor source: a human donor with non-small cell lung cancer that progressed on radiotherapy plus ipilimumab. CDR3s include the opening cysteine and the closing phenylalanine or tryptophan. D genes are given only for firm matches. Clone size appears in some rows only: once, few, many, or a class for an expanded clone.

v_gene,j_gene,d_gene,abundance,CDR3nt,CDR3aa
TRBV11-1,TRBJ1-5,TRBD1,-,TGTGCCAGCAGCTCGACAGGGCCGGGCAATCAGCCCCAGCATTTT,CASSSTGPGNQPQHF
TRBV19,TRBJ1-5,TRBD1,-,TGTGCCAGTAGTACTACCGGGACAGGGGTTCAGCCCCAGCATTTT,CASSTTGTGVQPQHF
TRBV7-2,TRBJ1-2,-,-,TGTGCCAGCAGCTTAAACGGCCCTAACTATGGCTACACCTTC,CASSLNGPNYGYTF
TRBV5-1,TRBJ2-5,-,-,TGCGCCAGCAGCTTTGATCACGGGGGGCGGGAGACCCAGTACTTC,CASSFDHGGRETQYF
TRBV4-3,TRBJ2-3,TRBD1,-,TGCGCCAGCAGCCACAGACAGGGGCCTAGCACAGATACGCAGTATTTT,CASSHRQGPSTDTQYF
TRBV5-8,TRBJ1-2,-,-,TGTGCCAGCAGCTTAGCTAACTATGGCTACACCTTC,CASSLANYGYTF
TRBV6-5,TRBJ2-7,TRBD1,once,TGTGCCAGCAGCCAGACCGGGACAGCCACCTACGAGCAGTACTTC,CASSQTGTATYEQYF
TRBV10-3,TRBJ2-1,TRBD1,-,TGTGCCATCAGTGAGGGGGACAGGGTATACAATGAGCAGTTCTTC,CAISEGDRVYNEQFF
TRBV30,TRBJ2-3,-,-,TGTGCCTGGAGTTACCCAGGCACAGATACGCAGTATTTT,CAWSYPGTDTQYF
TRBV2,TRBJ1-3,-,-,TGTGCCAGCAGTGAATTTGGAAACACCATATATTTT,CASSEFGNTIYF
TRBV4-3,TRBJ2-1,-,-,TGCGCCAGCAGCCAAGGGCCGGGAAGCGGAAGCTCCTACAATGAGCAGTTCTTC,CASSQGPGSGSSYNEQFF
TRBV27,TRBJ1-2,TRBD1,-,TGTGCCAGCAGTTTAGCGGGACAGGGGGACTATGGCTACACCTTC,CASSLAGQGDYGYTF
TRBV9,TRBJ2-6,-,-,TGTGCCAGCAGCGTAGAGGGGTCCTTTGGGGCCAACGTCCTGACTTTC,CASSVEGSFGANVLTF
TRBV6-4,TRBJ1-1,-,few,TGTGCCAGCAGTGACTCGACGGGATCAGGGGAAGCTTTCTTT,CASSDSTGSGEAFF
TRBV7-5,TRBJ2-2,-,-,TGTGCCAGAAGCTTACGAAGGGAGCTGTTTTTT,CARSLRRELFF
TRBV5-1,TRBJ1-2,-,-,TGCGCCAGCAGCCGCGGGGATCTCAACTATGGCTACACCTTC,CASSRGDLNYGYTF
TRBV27,TRBJ1-2,-,few,TGTGCCAGCAGTTTATTATCTGTGGGGGGGGACTATGGCTACACCTTC,CASSLLSVGGDYGYTF
TRBV10-3,TRBJ2-2,-,-,TGTGCCATCAGTGGGGGTCCGAACACCGGGGAGCTGTTTTTT,CAISGGPNTGELFF
TRBV25-1,TRBJ2-7,TRBD2,once,TGTGCCAGCAGTGATGATGGGACTAGGGTTTACGAGCAGTACTTC,CASSDDGTRVYEQYF
TRBV6-6,TRBJ2-7,-,-,TGTGCCAGCAGTCCCGCCTACGAGCAGTACTTC,CASSPAYEQYF
TRBV19,TRBJ1-5,TRBD1,-,TGTGCCAGTAGGGACAGGGGGGGCCAGCCCCAGCATTTT,CASRDRGGQPQHF
TRBV6-5,TRBJ1-2,TRBD1,-,TGTGCCAGCAGTTACGCAGGGGGAGGAGGCTACACCTTC,CASSYAGGGGYTF
TRBV7-9,TRBJ2-3,TRBD2,-,TGTGCCAGCAGCTTAGGCAGCGGGAGGAGGGGCACAGATACGCAGTATTTT,CASSLGSGRRGTDTQYF
TRBV5-6,TRBJ1-5,-,-,TGTGCCAGCAGCTTGGACAGGGAACAGCCCCAGCATTTT,CASSLDREQPQHF
TRBV28,TRBJ2-7,TRBD2,-,TGTGCCAGCAGTTCCGCGGGGGGAATCGACTACGAGCAGTACTTC,CASSSAGGIDYEQYF
TRBV19,TRBJ1-5,-,-,TGTGCCAGTAGTGAAACAGGCAATCAGCCCCAGCATTTT,CASSETGNQPQHF
TRBV19,TRBJ2-1,TRBD1,-,TGTGCCACCAGAGGACAGGCCTCCTACAATGAGCAGTTCTTC,CATRGQASYNEQFF
TRBV5-4,TRBJ1-1,-,-,TGTGCCAGCCCCTCTGGGAGGGGTCCGGGGGCGAACACTGAAGCTTTCTTT,CASPSGRGPGANTEAFF